This entry concerns a single T cell receptor beta chain. What it binds is not known. Produced via immunoSEQ multiplex PCR; TCRdb's table is partial and in-frame only. Of some 49,000 clones listed, about 88% are singletons. CDR1 and CDR2 from the germline V gene are MDHEN and SYDVKM. Trimming took 8 bases from V and 3 from J; bases not matched to a gene: 7. This CDR3 spans 15 amino acids. The sample originates from a study of radiotherapy plus CTLA-4 blockade in lung cancer. Study-wide points: After radiotherapy and ipilimumab, tumor-derived clones expanded in peripheral blood.

Chemo-refractory metastatic non-small-cell lung cancer patients were treated with focal radiation plus CTLA-4 blockade with ipilimumab. The rearrangement joins TRBV28 to TRBJ2-2; 9 bases are a match to TRBD2. The TCR originated in a human donor with non-small cell lung cancer whose response to radiotherapy plus ipilimumab could not be evaluated. Here the sequenced sample was peripheral blood, taken from a patient treated with radiotherapy plus ipilimumab. The CDR3 region has the DNA TGTGCCAGCCGGGGGACTAGCCAATACACCGGGGAGCTGTTTTTT. Translated: CASRGTSQYTGELFF. Using reference TRBV28 and TRBJ2-2 for the parts outside the CDR3, the full variable domain is DVKVTQSSRYLVKRTGEKVFLECVQDMDHENMFWYRQDPGLGLRLIYFSYDVKMKEKGDIPEGYSVSREKKERFSLILESASTNQTSMYLCASRGTSQYTGELFFGEGSRLTVL.